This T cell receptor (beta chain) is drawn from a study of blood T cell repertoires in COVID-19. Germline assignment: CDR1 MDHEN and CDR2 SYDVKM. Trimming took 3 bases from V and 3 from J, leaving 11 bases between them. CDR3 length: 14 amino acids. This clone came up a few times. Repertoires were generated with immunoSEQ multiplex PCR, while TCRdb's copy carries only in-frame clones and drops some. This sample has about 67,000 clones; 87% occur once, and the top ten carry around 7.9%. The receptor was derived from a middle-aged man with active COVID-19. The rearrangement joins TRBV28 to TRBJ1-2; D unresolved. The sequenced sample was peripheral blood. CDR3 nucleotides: TGTGCCAGCAGTTTCAGCGGAACAGACTATGGCTACACCTTC. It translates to CASSFSGTDYGYTF.